This T cell receptor beta chain was profiled in a study of cytomegalovirus exposure and HLA in healthy donors. Comment on this clone: Its cognate antigen is unknown.

General observations from the study: In the roughly 120 validation repertoires, a later analysis found that first-cohort TCR clusters tended to co-occur. Associated with cytomegalovirus, according to the listing, were 150 to 200 TCR beta chains.

Here immunoSEQ multiplex PCR was the method, and the copy in TCRdb shows in-frame clones only, minus some. The table has roughly 140,000 clones, about 89% seen once. This CDR3 is built from 15 residues. V trimming: 4 bases; J trimming: 1 base; junction bases outside the gene matches: 3. Germline V gene lookup returns CDR1 SGHVS and CDR2 FQNEAQ. The chain is built from TRBV7-8 and TRBJ2-3; 9 bases are shared with TRBD2. The sequencing sample was made of PBMCs. The clonotype was recovered from a woman aged 18-35 years in good health and CMV-seropositive. CDR3 protein: CASSSSGVRTDTQYF. For the CDR3, the DNA is TGTGCCAGCAGCTCTAGCGGGGTTCGCACAGATACGCAGTATTTT.